The following is a T cell receptor (beta chain) sequence with its context. These data are taken from a study of T cell clones after liver transplantation. Turning to the study itself: TCRbeta sequencing after a pre-transplant mixed lymphocyte reaction identified graft-donor-reactive clones, later tracked in post-transplant blood. Without induction therapy, subjects received standard immunosuppression until 12-24 months post-transplant. At least one year of complete immunosuppression withdrawal without enzymes over twice normal defined tolerance.

The data were produced by immunoSEQ multiplex PCR, yet TCRdb's version contains in-frame clones alone and is incomplete. The data contain 70,000 to 80,000 clones, more than 75% of them singletons. Germline-derived CDR1 and CDR2 are MNHEY and SMNVEV (reference sequence). The CDR3 sequence is 14 residues long. V dropped 2 bases and J dropped 0 bases, with 8 bases sitting between them. The chain is built from TRBV27 and TRBJ2-7; D uncertain. Here the sequenced sample was CD4+ T cells from blood, taken before liver transplant. This receptor was obtained from a human donor who received a liver transplant. As DNA, the CDR3 is TGTGCCAGCAGTTTAGGGCAGGTCTCCTACGAGCAGTACTTC. Residues: CASSLGQVSYEQYF.